Given below is one T cell receptor (beta chain) in context. This specimen belongs to a study of blood T cell repertoires in COVID-19. On the study more broadly: From T cells, B-cell-depleted T cells, or PBMCs came the material, which was cDNA or gDNA.

Assignment of participants to cohorts was predicated upon participant-reported clinical history. The method was immunoSEQ multiplex PCR; TCRdb's version includes in-frame clones alone and lacks a portion of them. The sample records approximately 190,000 clones, 65% to 90% being singletons. V was shortened by 4 bases and J by 5 bases, with 15 bases between the two germline ends. The CDR3 sequence is 14 residues long. Germline V gene lookup returns CDR1 SGHDT and CDR2 YYEEEE. Sample: PBMCs or T cells enriched from blood (not recorded which). The clonotype originates from a woman aged 60-70 years with acute COVID-19. The V and J genes are TRBV5-6 and TRBJ1-2, with a possible D match to TRBD1 (6 bases). The CDR3 here is CASSQRTGWYGYTF. The CDR3 bases are TGTGCCAGCAGCCAACGCACAGGGTGGTATGGCTACACCTTC.